This T cell receptor beta chain was sequenced for a study of shared clonotypes between healthy human individuals. A deep-level run was used for the assay. The table came from immunoSEQ multiplex PCR; TCRdb's copy has only in-frame clones and leaves some out. The sample yields about 670,000 clones, more than 70% seen once. The CDR3 extends over 15 amino acids. Trimming removed 1 base from V and 2 bases from J; junction bases left unmatched: 4. In germline, CDR1 is MGHDK, CDR2 SYGVNS. Findings and caveats of the study: Inspection by rarefaction showed sorted-subset sequencing to be incomplete despite large depth. Naive subsets generally had larger estimated richness than memory subsets.

This clone was detected many times. Its cognate antigen is unknown. The study separated CD4+ cells into CD45RA+ naive and CD45RA-negative memory subsets. The rearrangement uses TRBV25-1 and TRBJ2-7, with TRBD1 matching over 8 bases. This clonotype was sampled from a woman aged 25 to 39 in good health. Sequences were obtained from memory CD4+ T cells sorted from blood. The subset is: CD45RA-negative fraction. This chain's CDR3 is CASSESGQGTYEQYF. The CDR3 DNA reads as TGTGCCAGCAGTGAATCAGGACAGGGTACCTACGAGCAGTACTTC.